This T cell receptor beta chain stems from a study of patients and donors after allogeneic stem cell transplantation. TCRdb used MiXCR to reprocess the RT-PCR reads, holding one entry per CDR3 protein. Of over 150,000 distinct CDR3 sequences listed, around 28% were seen once; the top ten hold 3.2%. CDR3 length: 12 amino acids. The germline CDR1 and CDR2 sequences are MNHEY and SVGAGI. The V gene lost 6 bases and the J gene lost 0 bases, with 4 bases spanning the gap. Material: blood, either unsorted or a sorted T cell fraction (not recorded which). V and J are TRBV6-5 and TRBJ2-3; D uncertain. This clonotype originated in a human donor who was either an allogeneic HSCT recipient or a stem cell or donor lymphocyte infusion donor (not recorded which). It is not recorded whose cells these are; they may come from a transplant donor. CDR3 DNA: TGTGCCAGCAGCGGCAGCACAGATACGCAGTATTTT. It is translated as CASSGSTDTQYF.